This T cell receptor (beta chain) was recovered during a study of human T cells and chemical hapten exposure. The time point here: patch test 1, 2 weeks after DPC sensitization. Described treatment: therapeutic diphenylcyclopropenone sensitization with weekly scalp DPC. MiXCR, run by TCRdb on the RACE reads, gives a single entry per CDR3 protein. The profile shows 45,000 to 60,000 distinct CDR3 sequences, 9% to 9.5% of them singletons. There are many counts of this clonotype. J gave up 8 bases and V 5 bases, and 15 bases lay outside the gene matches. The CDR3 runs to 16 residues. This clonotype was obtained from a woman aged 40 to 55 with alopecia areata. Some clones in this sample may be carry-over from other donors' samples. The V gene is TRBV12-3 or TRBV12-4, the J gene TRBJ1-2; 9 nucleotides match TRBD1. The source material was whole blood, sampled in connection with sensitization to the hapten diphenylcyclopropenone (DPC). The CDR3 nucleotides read TGTGCCAGCAGTCGCCAGGCCCGCGGGACAGGGCAAGGCTACACCTTC. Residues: CASSRQARGTGQGYTF.